This T cell receptor beta chain comes out of a study of cytomegalovirus exposure and HLA in healthy donors (dated by TCRdb to the late 2010s). Background on the whole study: An earlier analysis of roughly 630 of the donors reported 250 to 350 Gb of sequence data and some 120 million unique TCR beta sequences from about 179 million T cells. Among roughly 400 genotyped donors of the cohort, an average of about 240,000 unique TCR beta nucleotide sequences was sequenced per donor, of which about 20% were non-productive. Typing coverage differed by locus: A, B, C, DRB1 and DQB1 were typed in about 620-630 donors, DQA1 in 522, DPA1 in some 570, and DPB1 in about 450. About 5 DR-DQ haplotypes were handled as single units for association and clustering, since linkage in the cohort was strong. Of the roughly 400 genotyped donors, about 84% fell in the genetic ancestry cluster associated with self-reported Caucasian donors. To predict cytomegalovirus infection status, the study brought together high-throughput TCR immunosequencing, statistical association of individual TCRs with disease status, and machine learning. An earlier analysis of roughly 600 of the donors used high-throughput TCR beta sequencing to judge whether each TCR beta V gene segment behaved as functional or pseudogenic. The study aimed to test whether signatures of past pathogen exposure could be identified by cataloging public T cell receptors. Donor age, sex, ethnicity and CMV serostatus were collected together with the repertoire data. About 320 gigabases of sequencing data and 80 million or so unique TCR sequences were included in an early release covering roughly 600 HLA-typed donors. The study profiled the T cell repertoires of about 640 subjects by immunosequencing and related them to cytomegalovirus serostatus. A later analysis re-analyzed previously published TCR beta repertoires from 550 to 700 donors and added high-resolution HLA genotyping to study TCR occurrence patterns. A later genetic analysis took genome-wide SNP genotypes for about 55% of the roughly 670 donors and used that subset as a discovery cohort. Every discovery cohort repertoire had been produced on one sequencing platform. Rather than drawing on any new phenotypic data, the later analysis identified candidate immune exposures from TCR beta sequences and the way those sequences occurred across donors. Class I and class II HLA loci were covered by the typing at four-digit resolution. In addition to the first cohort of about 650 subjects, a separate validation cohort of 100 to 150 different subjects was used. The full study reports these points: In an earlier analysis of approximately 590 of the donors, most TCR beta V segments appeared in productive rearrangements about 90% or about 30% of the time, broadly matching IMGT annotations. HLA typing was unavailable for some donors at each locus, so association tests used only the typed subset. In a later analysis, the rate of TCR association differed among HLA loci, with DRB1 alleles having the most associated TCRs and HLA-C alleles having the fewest. In vitro tests confirmed that a few of the cytomegalovirus-associated TCR beta chains recognize cytomegalovirus antigens. A cluster of highly shared sequence variants was judged likely to be a technical artifact of the sequencing pipeline. A later genetic analysis reported fewer N-insertions in productive TCRs among donors in an Asian-associated ancestry cluster than the approximately 700-donor mean. The presence/absence analyses assumed that sequencing depth was roughly uniform across donors, and that assumption may not be true. A total of around 150 TCR beta chains were listed by the study as associated with cytomegalovirus. Correlated functional status among segregating V segments might reflect linkage disequilibrium, but an unknown experimental factor could not be ruled out. According to a later analysis, parvovirus B19, influenza, CMV and Epstein-Barr virus appeared linked to several top co-occurrence clusters. The cohort was sequenced for TCR beta chains only, and without alpha or paired-chain data the features that could be detected were limited. A later analysis associated about 17,000 TCR beta sequences with specific HLA alleles at a false discovery rate of 0.05. V-gene and J-gene trimming of TCR beta chains was associated with a missense DCLRE1C variant in a later genetic analysis, and the association was replicated in an independent cohort. The classifier was reported to diagnose cytomegalovirus status with high specificity and sensitivity in both the original cohort and the validation cohort. Because the 87-base-pair reads could not distinguish some IMGT-functional V segments, including TRBV6-2 and TRBV6-3, those segments were excluded. According to a later analysis, most CMV-associated TCR beta chains appeared to be HLA-restricted, and the HLA associations seemed to be driven largely by CMV exposure. Assigning TCR associations to individual alleles was difficult when HLA alleles, especially DR and DQ, strongly co-occurred. Approximately 18 rarely observed V segments, including chromosome 9 orphons, were excluded from the earlier analysis of about 600 of the donors because counts were too low. It was suggested by the authors that the approach could potentially be generalized to other disease states and immunological phenotypes. A further reported finding was that TCR beta sequences accurately predicted the HLA-A and HLA-B alleles for most subjects in the first cohort. Most TCR sequences were seen in very few donors, while some public TCRs were found in many individuals. For the cohort, immune exposure information was limited to CMV serostatus. A later analysis found that HLA-associated TCR beta chains were more clonally expanded and had lower generation probabilities than equally common non-associated chains.

Turning to this clone: The specificity of this receptor is unknown. Per-base quality was not reported, and no clone a single base away is much larger than it. The sample has other DNA sequences that encode this CDR3 too.

In total, approximately 700 healthy bone marrow donors made up the cohort. Cohort members were all nominally healthy when sampled, although unrecorded immune exposures were likely present. The donor was CMV seronegative and was included in the group of 352 seronegative cohort members. A peripheral blood sample was collected from each donor, and TCR beta sequencing was performed on peripheral blood mononuclear cells. Genomic DNA was extracted from the blood cell samples with the Qiagen DNeasy Blood Extraction Kit. Taken from cysteine to phenylalanine, the CDR3 has 12 residues. The sequence is cut down to CDR3 DNA, 36 bases in frame from base 1. CDR1 and CDR2 (GTSNPN, SVGIG) derive from the germline V gene (reference sequence). Cut back by 1 base and 14 bases, the V and J ends lie 17 bases apart. Preparation of the library involved the immunoSEQ multiplex PCR assay. The multiplex PCR relied on a mix of 60 forward primers for TCR Vbeta segments and 13 reverse primers for TCR Jbeta segments. Amplification of the CDR3 region of rearranged TCR beta genes was performed with a multiplex PCR assay on genomic DNA. The amplified TCR beta libraries were sequenced on the Illumina HiSeq System as 87-base-pair reads. In the paper's pipeline: A later analysis counted around 72 million unique TCR beta chains across the 666 repertoires, and some 11 million of these chains were shared by at least two donors. To remove PCR and sequencing errors, raw reads were error-corrected and collapsed into unique sequences using a nearest-neighbor algorithm that merged closely related sequences. To assign V, D and J gene segments, CDR3 sequences were aligned to IMGT reference sequences. For a sequence to be retained, a match of at least six nucleotides was required to both a V gene segment and a J gene segment. A rearrangement counted as productive if the CDR3 had no stop codons and remained in frame with V and J, and every other rearrangement counted as non-productive. Following IMGT convention, CDR3 was defined as the stretch from the second conserved V-encoded cysteine to the conserved J-encoded phenylalanine. Sequences without an unambiguous match to a single V gene segment were excluded from the earlier analysis of a few hundred of the donors. An earlier analysis of several hundred of the donors called V segments functional above 56.7% productive rearrangements and segregating when the between-donor standard deviation exceeded 5%. A statistical classification framework was built for diagnosing cytomegalovirus status from the catalog of TCR beta chain sequences. In a later analysis, V and J genes were assigned by comparing TCR nucleotide sequences against IMGT/GENE-DB human TR gene sequences. Using the TCRdist pipeline, a later analysis assigned CDR3 sequences along with most-parsimonious VDJ recombination scenarios. In a later analysis, every TCR beta chain was defined by the combination of its CDR3 amino acid sequence and its V-gene family, and reads without a unique V-gene family were dropped. As a way to deal with suspected cross-contamination and a sequencing artifact, a later analysis dropped 500 to 700 nucleotide sequences that were highly shared and had low generation probability. In a later analysis, a clonal expansion index was calculated for each public chain from normalized within-repertoire ranks of inferred template counts. In a later analysis, generation probabilities were computed with a VDJ recombination model fitted to out-of-frame rearrangements, and the resulting probabilities were checked against IGoR. A later analysis scored TCR-TCR, TCR-HLA and TCR-CMV co-occurrence with hypergeometric tests, applying a repertoire-size bias correction to TCR pairs. In a later analysis, false discovery rates were estimated by permuting HLA or CMV assignments 20 times. In a later analysis, co-occurring TCRs were grouped using DBSCAN, and TCRdist sequence similarity was added for clustering within HLA-allele-positive subsets. Repertoires with fewer than 30,000 or more than 120,000 public chains, plus five repertoires with anomalous nucleotide sharing, were excluded from co-occurrence clustering. Entries here come from immuneACCESS through TCRdb and include only in-frame sequences with V and J called. Some clones fail to appear in such tables; in the studies checked, an unresolved V gene covers under half of the shortfall, and the cause of the remainder is unknown. That table supplies the V and J calls and clone size; D and trimming were determined from the DNA. The sample includes around 140,000 clones, with 75% to 80% observed a single time. The ten largest clones add up to less than 1.1% of the sample.

Recombination connected TRBV30 to TRBJ1-1; no D gene is confidently identified. The specimen was PBMCs. The TCR sequence derives from a male donor in good health and CMV-seronegative. CDR3 region: CAWSGSRERAFF. The nucleotide sequence reads TGTGCCTGGAGTGGATCGAGGGAACGGGCCTTCTTT.